This is a list of T cell receptor beta chains from one sample in a study of PD-L1 blockade in urothelial cancer. TCRdb's table, derived via immunoSEQ multiplex PCR, lists solely in-frame clones and lacks some. Among more than 55,000 clones listed, more than 80% were seen once. This specimen was PBMCs, taken around atezolizumab (anti-PD-L1) treatment. These receptors were taken from a man in his 70s with urothelial cancer. Each CDR3 is given with its conserved first and last residue. A D gene is named only where the DNA matches it firmly. The listing skips clone size in some rows; elsewhere it reads once, few, many or a size class.

V: TRBV4-1
D: NA
size: NA
J: TRBJ2-3
CDR3: CASSQGANRVSDTQYF
DNA: TGCGCCAGCAGCCAAGGAGCAAACAGGGTTTCAGATACGCAGTATTTT

V: TRBV15
D: TRBD2
size: NA
J: TRBJ2-1
CDR3: CATSRPRLAGSNEQFF
DNA: TGTGCCACCAGCAGGCCGAGGCTAGCGGGGTCCAATGAGCAGTTCTTC

V: TRBV4-2
D: TRBD2
size: NA
J: TRBJ2-3
CDR3: CASSQEWRGYLPQITQYF
DNA: TGTGCCAGCAGCCAGGAGTGGCGGGGGTACTTACCACAGATAACGCAGTATTTT

V: TRBV10-3
D: NA
size: NA
J: TRBJ1-2
CDR3: CAISPRTEYGYTF
DNA: TGTGCCATCAGTCCCAGGACAGAGTATGGCTACACCTTC

V: TRBV30
D: TRBD2
size: NA
J: TRBJ2-1
CDR3: CACRTSAYNEQFF
DNA: TGTGCCTGCCGGACTAGCGCTTACAATGAGCAGTTCTTC

V: TRBV5-1
D: TRBD2
size: once
J: TRBJ2-3
CDR3: CASSLQAGGITDTQYF
DNA: TGCGCCAGCAGCTTGCAAGCGGGAGGGATCACAGATACGCAGTATTTT

V: TRBV9
D: NA
size: NA
J: TRBJ2-1
CDR3: CASSPGTSPGEQFF
DNA: TGTGCCAGCAGCCCCGGGACTTCGCCGGGTGAGCAGTTCTTC

V: TRBV10-3
D: TRBD2
size: NA
J: TRBJ2-5
CDR3: CAISLSGVGTQYF
DNA: TGTGCCATCAGTCTTAGCGGGGTTGGGACCCAGTACTTC

V: TRBV27
D: NA
size: NA
J: TRBJ2-7
CDR3: CASSFQPRGYEQYF
DNA: TGTGCCAGCAGTTTCCAACCCCGAGGCTACGAGCAGTACTTC

V: TRBV6-1
D: NA
size: NA
J: TRBJ1-1
CDR3: CASTLQGNTEAFF
DNA: TGTGCCAGCACCCTACAGGGAAACACTGAAGCTTTCTTT

V: TRBV4-3
D: TRBD1
size: NA
J: TRBJ1-1
CDR3: CASSQEWGRGSMNTEAFF
DNA: TGCGCCAGCAGCCAAGAATGGGGCAGGGGGAGCATGAACACTGAAGCTTTCTTT